This T cell receptor beta chain is from a study of blood T cell repertoires in COVID-19. Clones were read by immunoSEQ multiplex PCR, and TCRdb kept only the in-frame ones, dropping some. Among 100,000 to 120,000 clones listed, 75% to 90% were seen once. Germline assignment: CDR1 DFQATT and CDR2 SNEGSKA (reference sequence). CDR3 length: 14 amino acids. V lost 3 bases to trimming and J lost 0 bases, with 6 bases between them. The TCR sequence derives from a human donor in a cohort sampled during active COVID-19. The genes are TRBV20-1 and TRBJ1-6; D uncertain. Sequencing input: peripheral blood. In nucleotides, the CDR3 is TGCAGTGCTAGTCGGGGCTCCTATAATTCACCCCTCCACTTT. Amino acids: CSASRGSYNSPLHF.